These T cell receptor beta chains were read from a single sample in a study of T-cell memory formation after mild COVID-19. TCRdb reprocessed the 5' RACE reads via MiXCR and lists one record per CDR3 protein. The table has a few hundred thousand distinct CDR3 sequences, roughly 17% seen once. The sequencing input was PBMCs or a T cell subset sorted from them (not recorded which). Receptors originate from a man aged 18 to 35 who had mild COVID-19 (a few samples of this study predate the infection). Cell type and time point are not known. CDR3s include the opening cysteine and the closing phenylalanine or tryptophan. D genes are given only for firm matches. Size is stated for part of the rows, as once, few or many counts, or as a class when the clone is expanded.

CSVCLPNTGELFF	TGCAGTGTTTGCCTTCCGAACACCGGGGAGCTGTTTTTT	TRBJ2-2	NA	NA	TRBV20-1
CASSPQGPETQYF	TGTGCCAGCTCACCACAGGGGCCTGAGACCCAGTACTTC	TRBJ2-5	NA	NA	TRBV18
CSGAGATYEQYF	TGCAGCGGAGCCGGGGCCACCTACGAGCAGTACTTC	TRBJ2-7	few	NA	TRBV20-1
CASCLDGPWEQFF	TGTGCCAGTTGCTTAGACGGCCCTTGGGAGCAGTTCTTC	TRBJ2-1	once	NA	TRBV6-6
CASSVDVRLPYNEQFF	TGTGCCAGCAGCGTAGACGTGAGACTCCCATACAATGAGCAGTTCTTC	TRBJ2-1	NA	NA	TRBV9
CASSWTSASSYNEQFF	TGCGCCAGCAGCTGGACTAGCGCTAGCTCCTACAATGAGCAGTTCTTC	TRBJ2-1	many	TRBD2	TRBV5-1
CASRPLRSNQPQHF	TGTGCCAGCAGACCTCTTCGTAGCAATCAGCCCCAGCATTTT	TRBJ1-5	NA	NA	TRBV5-6
CASSEGIAYEQYF	TGTGCCAGCAGCGAGGGGATTGCCTACGAGCAGTACTTC	TRBJ2-7	few	NA	TRBV6-5
CSVCRQGTSYEQYF	TGCAGCGTTTGCCGACAGGGGACCTCCTACGAGCAGTACTTC	TRBJ2-7	NA	TRBD1	TRBV29-1
CASSEGANQPQHF	TGTGCCAGCAGTGAGGGCGCTAATCAGCCCCAGCATTTT	TRBJ1-5	NA	NA	TRBV6-2/TRBV6-3
CASSEAWGSGYTF	TGTGCCAGCAGTGAAGCCTGGGGGTCTGGCTACACCTTC	TRBJ1-2	few	NA	TRBV2
CATSDHENRGETGELFF	TGTGCCACCAGTGACCACGAGAACAGGGGTGAAACCGGGGAGCTGTTTTTT	TRBJ2-2	NA	TRBD1	TRBV24-1
CASSFGTASYEQYF	TGTGCCAGCAGTTTTGGGACAGCGAGCTACGAGCAGTACTTC	TRBJ2-7	NA	TRBD1	TRBV6-2/TRBV6-3
CSVEGSRNYGYTF	TGCAGCGTTGAAGGGTCGAGAAACTATGGCTACACCTTC	TRBJ1-2	NA	NA	TRBV29-1
CASSQAPPPDTQYF	TGTGCCAGCAGCCAAGCACCCCCCCCGGATACGCAGTATTTT	TRBJ2-3	many	NA	TRBV3-1
CASSWTGPGDIQYF	TGTGCCAGCAGCTGGACGGGACCCGGGGACATTCAGTACTTC	TRBJ2-4	NA	NA	TRBV7-9
CASSRGTGTSQTQYF	TGTGCCAGCAGCCGCGGGACAGGGACCTCGCAGACCCAGTACTTC	TRBJ2-5	NA	TRBD1	TRBV11-3
CASSLRSTNTGELFF	TGCGCCAGCAGCTTGAGGTCTACGAACACCGGGGAGCTGTTTTTT	TRBJ2-2	few	NA	TRBV5-1
CASGGDQPQHF	TGTGCCAGCGGGGGGGATCAGCCCCAGCATTTT	TRBJ1-5	few	NA	TRBV6-2/TRBV6-3
CASSFSNTGELFF	TGTGCCAGCAGTTTCTCGAACACCGGGGAGCTGTTTTTT	TRBJ2-2	many	NA	TRBV28
CASSLEAQFF	TGTGCCAGCAGCTTAGAGGCGCAGTTCTTC	TRBJ2-1	few	NA	TRBV2
CASSRLTDSGELFF	TGTGCCAGCAGCCGACTGACTGATTCCGGGGAGCTGTTTTTT	TRBJ2-2	few	NA	TRBV3-1
CASREQEGGGSPLHF	TGTGCCAGCAGAGAGCAGGAGGGCGGCGGGTCACCCCTCCACTTT	TRBJ1-6	few	NA	TRBV11-2
CASSPGEGGVSQYF	TGCGCCAGCAGCCCCGGAGAAGGGGGGGTGTCGCAGTATTTT	TRBJ2-3	NA	NA	TRBV5-1
CASSLGGAATNEKLFF	TGTGCCAGCAGCTTAGGAGGCGCAGCAACTAATGAAAAACTGTTTTTT	TRBJ1-4	NA	NA	TRBV7-9
CSVAGRGNQPQHF	TGCAGCGTGGCGGGCAGGGGCAATCAGCCCCAGCATTTT	TRBJ1-5	many	NA	TRBV29-1
CASSQETESGGARYEQFF	TGCGCCAGCAGCCAAGAGACGGAGAGCGGGGGGGCCCGGTATGAGCAGTTCTTC	TRBJ2-1	NA	TRBD2	TRBV4-1
CASSLEGLGNIQYF	TGCGCCAGCAGCTTGGAAGGGTTGGGAAACATTCAGTACTTC	TRBJ2-4	NA	NA	TRBV5-1
CATSVHGRVTDTQYF	TGTGCCACCAGCGTCCACGGGAGGGTGACAGATACGCAGTATTTT	TRBJ2-3	NA	TRBD2	TRBV15
CASSLGGGASTDTQYF	TGTGCCAGCAGCTTAGGAGGAGGGGCTAGCACAGATACGCAGTATTTT	TRBJ2-3	many	NA	TRBV7-9
CASSLATGNSPLHF	TGTGCCAGCAGCTTAGCAACAGGGAATTCACCCCTCCACTTT	TRBJ1-6	NA	NA	TRBV7-2
CASTGTGYNEQFF	TGTGCCAGCACGGGGACAGGTTACAATGAGCAGTTCTTC	TRBJ2-1	few	TRBD1	TRBV12-3/TRBV12-4
CASSEAGSDTEAFF	TGCGCCAGCAGTGAGGCAGGGTCGGACACTGAAGCTTTCTTT	TRBJ1-1	NA	NA	TRBV10-2
CASSRDIVNTEAFF	TGTGCCAGCAGTCGGGACATAGTGAACACTGAAGCTTTCTTT	TRBJ1-1	few	NA	TRBV12-3/TRBV12-4
CSVSWGVTEAFF	TGCAGCGTTTCTTGGGGGGTTACTGAAGCTTTCTTT	TRBJ1-1	NA	NA	TRBV29-1
CASRANLRGYTF	TGTGCCAGCAGGGCAAACCTGCGGGGCTACACCTTC	TRBJ1-2	NA	NA	TRBV28
CASSPDGGNQPQHF	TGCGCCAGCAGCCCGGACGGAGGCAATCAGCCCCAGCATTTT	TRBJ1-5	NA	NA	TRBV4-3
CSARSRPQEEGWGGTQYF	TGCAGTGCCCGCTCAAGGCCCCAGGAGGAGGGATGGGGTGGGACCCAGTACTTC	TRBJ2-5	few	NA	TRBV20-1
CASSPEGGPYYNEQFF	TGTGCCAGCAGTCCCGAGGGCGGCCCCTACTACAATGAGCAGTTCTTC	TRBJ2-1	few	NA	TRBV12-3/TRBV12-4
CASTRAGENSPLHF	TGTGCCAGCACCAGGGCAGGGGAAAATTCACCCCTCCACTTT	TRBJ1-6	many	NA	TRBV7-9
CASSEGGTEAFF	TGTGCCAGCTCGGAAGGGGGCACTGAAGCTTTCTTT	TRBJ1-1	NA	NA	TRBV18
CASSPSGGYNEQFF	TGCGCCAGCAGCCCCTCTGGGGGGTACAATGAGCAGTTCTTC	TRBJ2-1	NA	NA	TRBV4-3
CASLAASSLRQYF	TGTGCCAGCCTAGCGGCCTCCTCCCTCCGTCAGTACTTC	TRBJ2-4	NA	TRBD2	TRBV6-2/TRBV6-3
CASGLVLAGEASTDTQYF	TGTGCTAGTGGTTTGGTACTAGCTGGGGAAGCTAGCACAGATACGCAGTATTTT	TRBJ2-3	NA	NA	TRBV12-5
CSASPNYGYTF	TGCAGTGCGTCCCCTAACTATGGCTACACCTTC	TRBJ1-2	NA	NA	TRBV20-1
CSAPRGNEQFF	TGCAGTGCGCCTAGGGGGAATGAGCAGTTCTTC	TRBJ2-1	few	NA	TRBV20-1
CASSVGGRQETQYF	TGTGCCAGCAGTGTGGGGGGACGCCAAGAGACCCAGTACTTC	TRBJ2-5	once	NA	TRBV2
CASSPESAYRNGYTF	TGTGCCAGCAGCCCCGAATCGGCCTACAGGAATGGCTACACCTTC	TRBJ1-2	few	NA	TRBV4-2
CASSQSGGGYNEQFF	TGCGCCAGCAGCCAAAGTGGGGGGGGCTACAATGAGCAGTTCTTC	TRBJ2-1	few	TRBD2	TRBV4-1
CASSQYGGAIRTEAFF	TGCGCCAGCAGCCAATACGGGGGCGCGATTAGGACTGAAGCTTTCTTT	TRBJ1-1	NA	NA	TRBV4-3
CASSFTGGSNQPQHF	TGCGCCAGCAGCTTTACAGGGGGGTCTAATCAGCCCCAGCATTTT	TRBJ1-5	NA	TRBD1	TRBV5-1
CASSIAAAEGTEAFF	TGTGCCAGTAGTATTGCGGCGGCGGAAGGGACTGAAGCTTTCTTT	TRBJ1-1	NA	NA	TRBV19
CASSQVASNYGYTF	TGTGCCAGCAGCCAAGTGGCAAGTAACTATGGCTACACCTTC	TRBJ1-2	NA	NA	TRBV14
CASSQTSGAWDTQYF	TGTGCCAGCAGTCAAACTAGCGGGGCCTGGGATACGCAGTATTTT	TRBJ2-3	few	TRBD2	TRBV12-3/TRBV12-4
CASSPKPGNTGELFF	TGTGCCAGCAGCCCTAAACCGGGGAACACCGGGGAGCTGTTTTTT	TRBJ2-2	NA	NA	TRBV7-2